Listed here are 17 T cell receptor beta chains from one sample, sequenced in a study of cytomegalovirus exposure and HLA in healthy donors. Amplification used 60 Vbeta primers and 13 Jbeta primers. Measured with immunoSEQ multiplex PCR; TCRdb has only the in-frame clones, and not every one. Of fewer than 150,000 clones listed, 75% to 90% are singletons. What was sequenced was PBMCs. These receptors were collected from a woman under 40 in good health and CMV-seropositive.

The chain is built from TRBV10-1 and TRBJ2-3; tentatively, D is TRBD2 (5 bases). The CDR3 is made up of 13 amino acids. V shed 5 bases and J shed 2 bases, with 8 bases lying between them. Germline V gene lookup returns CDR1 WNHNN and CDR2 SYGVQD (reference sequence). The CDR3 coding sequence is TGCGCCAGCAGTAAGCTAGCCACAGATACGCAGTATTTT. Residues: CASSKLATDTQYF.

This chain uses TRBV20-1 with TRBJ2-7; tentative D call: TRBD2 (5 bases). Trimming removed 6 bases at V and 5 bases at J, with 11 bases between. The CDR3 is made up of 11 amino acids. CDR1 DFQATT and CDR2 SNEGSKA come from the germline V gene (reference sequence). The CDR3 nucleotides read TGCAGTGCGAGGGTCCAGCACGAGCAGTACTTC. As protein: CSARVQHEQYF.

The CDR3 nucleotides read TGCGCCAGCGGACTAGCGGGAGTTAATGAGCAGTTCTTC. Protein sequence: CASGLAGVNEQFF. V gene TRBV4-1 combines with J gene TRBJ2-1; TRBD2 agrees at 13 bases. The CDR3 totals 13 residues. Germline V gene sequence: CDR1 MGHRA, CDR2 YSYEKL. Germline trimming cut 8 bases from V and 7 bases from J; bases unmatched to any gene: 2.

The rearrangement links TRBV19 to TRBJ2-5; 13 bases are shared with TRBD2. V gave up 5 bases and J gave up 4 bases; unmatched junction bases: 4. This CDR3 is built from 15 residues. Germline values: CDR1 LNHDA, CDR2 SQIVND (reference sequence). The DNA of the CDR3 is TGTGCCAGTAGTCCGGGACTAGCGGGATTAGAGACCCAGTACTTC. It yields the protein CASSPGLAGLETQYF.

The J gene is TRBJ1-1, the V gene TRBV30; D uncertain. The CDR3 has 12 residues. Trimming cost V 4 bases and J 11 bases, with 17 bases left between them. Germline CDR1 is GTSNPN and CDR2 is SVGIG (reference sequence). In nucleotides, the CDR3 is TGTGCCTGGACCGGACTTGACCCGAAGGCTTTCTTT. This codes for CAWTGLDPKAFF. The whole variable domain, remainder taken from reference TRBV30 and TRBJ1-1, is SQTIHQWPATLVQPVGSPLSLECTVEGTSNPNLYWYRQAAGRGLQLLFYSVGIGQISSEVPQNLSASRPQDRQFILSSKKLLLSDSGFYLCAWTGLDPKAFFGQGTRLTVV.

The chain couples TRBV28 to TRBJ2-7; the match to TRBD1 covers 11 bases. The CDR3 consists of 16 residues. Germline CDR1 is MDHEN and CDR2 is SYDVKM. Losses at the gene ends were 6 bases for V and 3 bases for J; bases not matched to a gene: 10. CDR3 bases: TGTGCCAGCAGGCCGGACAGGGGGCCTCTTGACTACGAGCAGTACTTC. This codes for CASRPDRGPLDYEQYF.

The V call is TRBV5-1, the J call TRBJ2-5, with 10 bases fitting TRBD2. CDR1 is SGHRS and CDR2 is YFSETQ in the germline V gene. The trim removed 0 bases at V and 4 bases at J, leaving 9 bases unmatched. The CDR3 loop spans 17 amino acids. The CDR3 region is CASSLGGGLAVGETQYF. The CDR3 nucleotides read TGCGCCAGCAGCTTGGGGGGCGGACTAGCGGTGGGAGAGACCCAGTACTTC.

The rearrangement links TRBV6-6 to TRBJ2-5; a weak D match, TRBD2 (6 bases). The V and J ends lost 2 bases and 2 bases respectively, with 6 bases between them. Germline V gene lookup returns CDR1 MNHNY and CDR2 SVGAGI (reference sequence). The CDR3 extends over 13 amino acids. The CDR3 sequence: CASSYGGQETQYF. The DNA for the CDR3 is TGTGCCAGCAGTTACGGGGGGCAAGAGACCCAGTACTTC.

Written as DNA, the CDR3 is TGTGCCAGCAGCTATATCCCCAGCGGGGTTAGCACAGATACGCAGTATTTT. This codes for CASSYIPSGVSTDTQYF. The V and J genes are TRBV7-9 and TRBJ2-3; TRBD2 agrees at 7 bases. J lost 0 bases, V lost 4 bases, and 10 bases had no gene match. CDR1 and CDR2 (germline): SEHNR, FQNEAQ (reference sequence). CDR3 length equals 17 residues.

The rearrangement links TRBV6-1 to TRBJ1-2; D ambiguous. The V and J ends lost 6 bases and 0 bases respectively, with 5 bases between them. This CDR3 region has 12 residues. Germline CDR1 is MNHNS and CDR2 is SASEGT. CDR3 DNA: TGTGCCAGCAGCAGGACTAACTATGGCTACACCTTC. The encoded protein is CASSRTNYGYTF.

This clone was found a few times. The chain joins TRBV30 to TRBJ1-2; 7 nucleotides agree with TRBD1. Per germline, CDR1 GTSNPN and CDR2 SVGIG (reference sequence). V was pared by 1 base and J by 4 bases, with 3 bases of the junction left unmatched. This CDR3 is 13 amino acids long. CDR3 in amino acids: CAWSEDRVYGYTF. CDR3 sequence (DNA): TGTGCCTGGAGTGAAGACAGGGTCTATGGCTACACCTTC.

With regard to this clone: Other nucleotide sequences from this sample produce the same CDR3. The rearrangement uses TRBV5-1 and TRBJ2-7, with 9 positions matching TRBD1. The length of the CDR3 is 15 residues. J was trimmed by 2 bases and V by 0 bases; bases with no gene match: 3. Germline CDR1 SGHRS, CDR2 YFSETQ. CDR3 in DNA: TGCGCCAGCAGCTTGGAGGGACAGGGACCCTACGAGCAGTACTTC. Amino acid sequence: CASSLEGQGPYEQYF. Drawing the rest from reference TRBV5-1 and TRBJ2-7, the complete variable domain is KAGVTQTPRYLIKTRGQQVTLSCSPISGHRSVSWYQQTPGQGLQFLFEYFSETQRNKGNFPGRFSGRQFSNSRSEMNVSTLELGDSALYLCASSLEGQGPYEQYFGPGTRLTVT.

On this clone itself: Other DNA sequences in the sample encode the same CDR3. In DNA, the CDR3 is TGTGCCAGCTCACCTCCGGGACAGGGGAATCAGCCCCAGCATTTT. Translating gives CASSPPGQGNQPQHF. V and J are TRBV18 and TRBJ1-5, with 10 bases that match TRBD1. V lost 3 bases, J lost 4 bases, and 3 bases stayed unmatched. CDR1 is KGHSH and CDR2 is LQKENI in the germline V gene. This CDR3 is built from 15 residues.

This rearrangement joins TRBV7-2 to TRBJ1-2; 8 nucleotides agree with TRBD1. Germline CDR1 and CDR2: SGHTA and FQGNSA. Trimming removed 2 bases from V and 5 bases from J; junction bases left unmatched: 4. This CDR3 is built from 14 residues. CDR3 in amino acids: CASSLRQGPYGYTF. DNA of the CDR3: TGTGCCAGCAGCTTAAGACAGGGGCCATATGGCTACACCTTC.

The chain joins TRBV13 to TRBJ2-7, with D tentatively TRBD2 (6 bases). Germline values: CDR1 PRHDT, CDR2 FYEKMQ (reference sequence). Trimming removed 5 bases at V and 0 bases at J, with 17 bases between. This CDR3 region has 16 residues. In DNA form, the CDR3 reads TGTGCCAGCAGCGGCGGCGGGACGCAATTCTCCTACGAGCAGTACTTC. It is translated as CASSGGGTQFSYEQYF.

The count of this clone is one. DNA for the CDR3: TGTGCCTGCCTGAAAGGGGGGGGGAATGAGCAGTTCTTC. This sequence encodes CACLKGGGNEQFF. The rearrangement joins TRBV28 to TRBJ2-1, with a tentative D call TRBD2 (7 bases). CDR3 length equals 13 residues. Germline CDR1 is MDHEN and CDR2 is SYDVKM. The ends were cut back, 11 bases at V and 7 bases at J, with 18 bases in the middle. The entire variable domain, with the rest obtained from reference TRBV28 and TRBJ2-1, is as follows: DVKVTQSSRYLVKRTGEKVFLECVQDMDHENMFWYRQDPGLGLRLIYFSYDVKMKEKGDIPEGYSVSREKKERFSLILESASTNQTSMYLCACLKGGGNEQFFGPGTRLTVL.

Written as DNA, the CDR3 is TGTGCCAGCAGGCCTCCGGGGAGACAGCCCCAGCATTTT. As protein: CASRPPGRQPQHF. The rearrangement joins TRBV28 to TRBJ1-5, with D unresolved. CDR1 and CDR2 from the germline V gene are MDHEN and SYDVKM. V was shortened by 6 bases and J by 7 bases, with 13 bases between the two germline ends. The CDR3 has 13 amino acids.